The rows below give T cell receptor beta chains drawn from one sample of a study of T cells in Graves' hyperthyroidism and ophthalmopathy. TCRdb re-derived calls from the multiplex PCR reads in MiXCR, one entry per CDR3 protein. Counted here are 500,000 to 750,000 distinct CDR3 sequences, about half occurring once; the ten biggest clones make up about 8.3%. The sample comprised peripheral blood or thyroid tissue (not recorded which). The receptors originated from a woman aged 18 to 35 with Graves' hyperthyroidism. CDR3s include the opening cysteine and the closing phenylalanine or tryptophan. The D gene is left open where the match is weak. Rows may omit the clone size; those that give it use once, few, many or a size class.

size	J	D	V	DNA	CDR3
-	TRBJ1-1	TRBD1	TRBV29-1	TGCAGCGTTGACCCGACAGGGGCTGAGCAGTTCTTT	CSVDPTGAEQFF
-	TRBJ2-7	TRBD1	TRBV29-1	TGCAGCGTTCGTAAAGGGGGCCATCCTGGGGATGAGCAGTACTTC	CSVRKGGHPGDEQYF
-	TRBJ1-2	-	TRBV9	TGTGCCAGCAGCGAGACTCCGGGATGGATGGGCTACACCTTC	CASSETPGWMGYTF
many	TRBJ1-3	-	TRBV5-1	TGCGCCAGCAGCTTGGGATATCAGTCTGGAAACACCATATATTTT	CASSLGYQSGNTIYF
-	TRBJ1-1	-	TRBV20-1	TGCAGTGCTAGAGATTTGGAAGGGGGGGACACTGAAGCTTTCTTT	CSARDLEGGDTEAFF
-	TRBJ1-1	-	TRBV3-1	TGTGCCAGCAGCCAAGAGGTTCGGGATTGGGGGACTGAAGCTTTCTTT	CASSQEVRDWGTEAFF
many	TRBJ1-1	-	TRBV7-2	TGTGCCAGCAGCCGGCGGAAAGGGGAAGCTTTCTTT	CASSRRKGEAFF
-	TRBJ2-5	TRBD2	TRBV29-1	TGCAGCGCCACCGGGACTAGCGAGGGGGAGACCCAGTACTTC	CSATGTSEGETQYF
-	TRBJ2-7	TRBD2	TRBV2	TGTGCCAGCAGTCCGATTAGCGGGGACTACGAGCAGTACTTC	CASSPISGDYEQYF
many	TRBJ2-7	TRBD2	TRBV19	TGTGCCAGTAGTATCGACGCTAGCGGGACCGGGTACGAGCAGTACTTC	CASSIDASGTGYEQYF
-	TRBJ2-7	TRBD1	TRBV29-1	TGCAGCGAGGACAGGGGAGAAGAGCAGTACTTC	CSEDRGEEQYF
-	TRBJ2-5	-	TRBV20-1	TGCAGTGCCTTCACCCAGTACTTC	CSAFTQYF
few	TRBJ1-5	TRBD1	TRBV4-2	TGTGCCAGCAGCCAGAGGTTCGGGACAGGGATGGGGAGCAATCAGCCCCAGCATTTT	CASSQRFGTGMGSNQPQHF
-	TRBJ2-3	-	TRBV2	TGTGCCAGCAGTGAAGCGTACACAGATACGCAGTATTTT	CASSEAYTDTQYF
once	TRBJ2-5	TRBD2	TRBV3-1	TGTGCCAGCAGCCAAGGACTAGCGAGCTCCTCGGGAGAGCAGTACTTC	CASSQGLASSSGEQYF
-	TRBJ1-1	-	TRBV20-1	TGCAGTGCTAAACGGACGGGACCCGAGGCTTTCTTT	CSAKRTGPEAFF
-	TRBJ1-6	TRBD1	TRBV12-3/TRBV12-4	TGTGCCAGCAGTTTAGCCGTCGGGACAGCGGATAATTCACCCCTCCACTTT	CASSLAVGTADNSPLHF
-	TRBJ1-2	TRBD1	TRBV11-1	TGTGCCAGCAGCTTACGCCCCGGGACAGGGGTTGGCTACACCTTC	CASSLRPGTGVGYTF
-	TRBJ2-6	TRBD2	TRBV15	TGTGCCACCAGCAGAGATTGGAGCGGGAGCGGGGAGACCAACGTCCTGACTTTC	CATSRDWSGSGETNVLTF
-	TRBJ1-2	-	TRBV20-1	TGCAGCGCCAGACCGGGCCGCTCTGGAAACTATGGCTACACCTTC	CSARPGRSGNYGYTF
many	TRBJ1-4	-	TRBV5-1	TGCGCCAGCAGCGCGGGAGGCACTAATGAAAAACTGTTTTTT	CASSAGGTNEKLFF
-	TRBJ1-1	-	TRBV10-3	TGTGCCATCAGTGCGGACGGGAACAATGAAGCTTTCTTT	CAISADGNNEAFF
-	TRBJ2-2	-	TRBV30	TGTGCCTGGAGTGAGGACATGCCCGGGGAGCTGTTTTTT	CAWSEDMPGELFF
-	TRBJ1-2	-	TRBV29-1	TGCAGCGTTGGCATGGGGGGCTACGGCTACACCTTC	CSVGMGGYGYTF
few	TRBJ2-2	TRBD2	TRBV3-1	TGTGCCAGCAGCCGTTTGAAAGCGGGGGACGGCAGCGGGGAGCTGTTTTTT	CASSRLKAGDGSGELFF
once	TRBJ2-6	TRBD2	TRBV7-8	TGTGCCAGCAGCCCTCCGGGACTAGACTTTTCTGGGGCCAACGTCCTGACTTTC	CASSPPGLDFSGANVLTF
-	TRBJ2-3	-	TRBV7-6	TGTGCCAGCAGCTCCCCCACGAGCACAGATACACAGTATTTT	CASSSPTSTDTQYF
-	TRBJ2-7	TRBD2	TRBV7-8	TGTGCCTGGTGTGACCTCCTGGGACTAGCGGTGGCCTACGAGCAGTACTTC	CAWCDLLGLAVAYEQYF
-	TRBJ1-3	-	TRBV7-6	TGTGCCAGCAGGGCAGGGCAGATAAACACCATATATTTT	CASRAGQINTIYF
many	TRBJ1-5	-	TRBV28	TGTGCCAGCAGTTTTTCCAGGCAACAGCCCCAGCATTTT	CASSFSRQQPQHF
once	TRBJ2-5	-	TRBV24-1	TGTGCCACCAGTCCAAGCGGCGCTTCGGGACTGCAAGAGACCCAGTACTTC	CATSPSGASGLQETQYF
-	TRBJ1-1	-	TRBV10-3	TGTGCCATCAGTGTTCAGGGCGGGACTGAAGCTTTCTTT	CAISVQGGTEAFF
few	TRBJ1-5	-	TRBV12-3/TRBV12-4	TGTGCCAGCAGTTCCTGGCGGAGGCTCAATCAGCCCCAGCATTTT	CASSSWRRLNQPQHF
-	TRBJ1-2	TRBD1	TRBV15	TGTGCCACCAGCAGGGGGAGGACAGGGGGCGTTGATGGCTACACCTTC	CATSRGRTGGVDGYTF
many	TRBJ2-6	-	TRBV5-1	TGCGCCAGCATGACAGAGAGCTCTGGGGCCAACGTCCTGACTTTC	CASMTESSGANVLTF
once	TRBJ1-5	-	TRBV24-1	TGTGCCACCAGTGATTTCCAGGAGCAAGAGACCCAGCATTTT	CATSDFQEQETQHF
few	TRBJ2-7	TRBD2	TRBV3-1	TGTGCCAGCAGCCAAGATCCGGGACTAGCGGGACCCGAGCAGTACTTC	CASSQDPGLAGPEQYF
-	TRBJ2-5	-	TRBV12-3/TRBV12-4	TGTGCCAGCAGCGCTTGGAGGGGAAACCAAGAGACCCAGTACTTC	CASSAWRGNQETQYF
-	TRBJ1-1	TRBD1	TRBV7-9	TGTGCCAGCAGCCATCCGGGACAGGTATCATTTGGGAACACTGAAGCTTTCTTT	CASSHPGQVSFGNTEAFF
many	TRBJ2-7	TRBD2	TRBV20-1	TGCAGTGCTAGAGATCCTAGCGGGGTATCCTACGAGCAGTACTTC	CSARDPSGVSYEQYF
-	TRBJ2-7	TRBD1	TRBV29-1	TGCAGCGTTGGACAGGGGGCAGGCGAGCAGTACTTC	CSVGQGAGEQYF
-	TRBJ1-1	-	TRBV6-6	TGTGCCAGCAGTTACTCGTTACCCGGAGGGGAAATTAACACTGAAGCTTTCTTT	CASSYSLPGGEINTEAFF
many	TRBJ1-6	-	TRBV6-5	TGTGCCAGCAGTTACTTCGGGGATTCACCCCTCCACTTT	CASSYFGDSPLHF
-	TRBJ2-2	TRBD2	TRBV30	TGTGGTAACCGGTTTCACGGACTAGGAGTGGGGAACACCGGGGAGCTGTTTTTT	CGNRFHGLGVGNTGELFF
once	TRBJ2-5	-	TRBV7-2	TGTGCCAGCAGCACAAAGGGGCAAAGCAATCAGCCCCAGTACTTC	CASSTKGQSNQPQYF
-	TRBJ1-4	TRBD1	TRBV10-3	TGTGCCATCAGGGATGGGACAGGGGCCTATGAAAAACTGTTTTTT	CAIRDGTGAYEKLFF
many	TRBJ1-2	-	TRBV7-9	TGTGCCAGCAGCTCCCAGAACCGGGACGAAACCTATGGCTACACCTTC	CASSSQNRDETYGYTF
many	TRBJ1-4	-	TRBV10-3	TGTGCCATCAGTCCTACGGAGGCAACTAATGAAAAACTGTTTTTT	CAISPTEATNEKLFF
-	TRBJ2-1	-	TRBV9	TGTGCCAGCAGCGTAGCGGAAGGGTATGATGAGCAGTTCTTC	CASSVAEGYDEQFF
-	TRBJ2-2	-	TRBV10-3	TGTGCCATCACCAATACGGAAGGGCCAAACACCGGGGAGCTGTTTTTT	CAITNTEGPNTGELFF
many	TRBJ1-6	-	TRBV4-1	TGCGCCAGCAGCCACCCAGGGAACTCACCCCTCCACTTT	CASSHPGNSPLHF
many	TRBJ2-2	-	TRBV12-3/TRBV12-4	TGTGCCAGCAGTTCTCGACTTTACACCGGGGAGCTGTTTTTT	CASSSRLYTGELFF